The 16 T cell receptor beta chains below all came from one sample that was sequenced in a study of blood T cell repertoires in COVID-19. Only in-frame clones appear in the TCRdb table, and some are missing; sequencing was by immunoSEQ multiplex PCR. Here the sample spans 150,000 to 180,000 clones, around 84% being singletons. What was sequenced was peripheral blood. The receptor source for this set is a woman in her forties or fifties with acute or convalescent COVID-19.

The chain carries TRBV29-1 and TRBJ1-2, with D possibly TRBD1 on 6 matching bases. V gave up 7 bases and J gave up 2 bases, with 11 bases separating them. From germline, CDR1 is SQVTM and CDR2 ANQGSEA. This CDR3 region has 12 residues. The CDR3 DNA sequence: TGCAGCGGGGGGGACAAGAACTATGGCTACACCTTC. Its protein product is CSGGDKNYGYTF.

V is TRBV7-6 and J is TRBJ2-7, with 10 nucleotides matching TRBD1. Unmatched junction bases numbered 7, after V lost 4 bases and J lost 1 base. The germline gives CDR1 SGHVS, CDR2 FNYEAQ. The CDR3 consists of 16 residues. CDR3 sequence (DNA): TGTGCCAGCAGCTCGACAGGGGGCCGACCATCCTACGAGCAGTACTTC. Amino acids: CASSSTGGRPSYEQYF.

The chain combines TRBV5-1 with TRBJ2-3; 9 bases line up with TRBD2. This CDR3 region has 14 residues. V shed 6 bases and J 0 bases; nucleotides not matched to a gene: 2. Germline V gives CDR1 SGHRS, CDR2 YFSETQ. The CDR3 reads CASKTSGSTDTQYF. CDR3 nucleotide sequence: TGCGCCAGCAAAACTAGCGGGAGCACAGATACGCAGTATTTT. Together with reference TRBV5-1 and TRBJ2-3, the CDR3 gives the full variable domain: KAGVTQTPRYLIKTRGQQVTLSCSPISGHRSVSWYQQTPGQGLQFLFEYFSETQRNKGNFPGRFSGRQFSNSRSEMNVSTLELGDSALYLCASKTSGSTDTQYFGPGTRLTVL.

The chain links TRBV5-6 to TRBJ2-5; TRBD2 agrees at 7 bases. The trim removed 5 bases at V and 3 bases at J, leaving 4 bases unmatched. This CDR3 is 13 amino acids long. Germline CDR1 reads SGHDT; CDR2 reads YYEEEE. The CDR3 DNA sequence: TGTGCCAGCAGTAGGCTAGCGGAAGAGACCCAGTACTTC. Encoded protein: CASSRLAEETQYF.

The chain links TRBV5-4 to TRBJ1-2; D remains unclear. The CDR3 spans 14 residues. Trimming left V 4 bases short and J 3 bases short, with 13 bases between. Germline CDR1 is SGHNT and CDR2 is YYREEE (reference sequence). CDR3 sequence reads: CASSPDKSYYGYTF. The CDR3 nucleotides read TGTGCCAGCAGCCCTGACAAGTCCTACTATGGCTACACCTTC.

The chain combines TRBV19 with TRBJ1-2; unclear D gene. The length of the CDR3 is 14 residues. Germline assignment: CDR1 LNHDA and CDR2 SQIVND (reference sequence). V was shortened by 6 bases and J by 2 bases, with 13 bases between the two germline ends. Here the CDR3 reads CASSGVPANYGYTF. The CDR3 region has the DNA TGTGCCAGTAGCGGGGTCCCGGCAAACTATGGCTACACCTTC.

The V call is TRBV5-1, the J call TRBJ2-3; TRBD2 is a possible D gene (5 bases). Trimming removed 1 base at V and 1 base at J, with 13 bases between. There are 16 residues in the CDR3. From germline, CDR1 is SGHRS and CDR2 YFSETQ. The CDR3 coding sequence is TGCGCCAGCAGCTTGCATAGGTTGCGGGGCACAGATACGCAGTATTTT. Its translation: CASSLHRLRGTDTQYF.

The V gene is TRBV5-4, the J gene TRBJ2-1, with D possibly TRBD2 on 6 matching bases. CDR3 size: 17 residues. Trimming took off 4 bases at V and 5 bases at J, with 22 bases between the two ends. Germline CDR1 reads SGHNT; CDR2 reads YYREEE (reference sequence). CDR3: CASSPRGGIGSNNEQFF. Written as DNA, the CDR3 is TGTGCCAGCAGCCCGCGTGGGGGGATCGGTTCAAACAATGAGCAGTTCTTC.

The chain couples TRBV11-1 to TRBJ2-7; D is perhaps TRBD1 (5 bases). From germline, CDR1 is SGHAT and CDR2 FQDESV (reference sequence). This CDR3 comprises 16 residues. Deletions cut 1 base from V and 1 base from J, with 14 bases between. The CDR3 sequence is CASSLGGRKGSYEQYF. Here the CDR3 DNA reads TGTGCCAGCAGCTTAGGGGGCAGGAAGGGATCCTACGAGCAGTACTTC.

This chain links TRBV7-9 with TRBJ1-1, with D perhaps TRBD1 (5 bases). Germline assignment: CDR1 SEHNR and CDR2 FQNEAQ (reference sequence). CDR3 size: 13 residues. V was shortened by 7 bases and J by 6 bases, with 15 bases between the two germline ends. The CDR3 DNA follows: TGTGCCAGCACCACACCGCGGGGACCTGAAGCTTTCTTT. This gives the protein CASTTPRGPEAFF.

This rearrangement joins TRBV7-8 to TRBJ1-5, with D unclear. Germline-derived CDR1 and CDR2 are SGHVS and FQNEAQ. The CDR3 has 15 residues. V was cut by 2 bases and J by 0 bases, with 8 bases left in between. CDR3 sequence reads: CASSLNSLSNQPQHF. CDR3 coding DNA: TGTGCCAGCAGCTTAAACAGTCTTAGCAATCAGCCCCAGCATTTT.

V gene TRBV28 combines with J gene TRBJ2-7, with D possibly being TRBD1 (6 bases). Trimming removed 7 bases at V and 4 bases at J, with 17 bases between. There are 14 residues in the CDR3. CDR1 MDHEN and CDR2 SYDVKM come from the germline V gene. In nucleotides, the CDR3 is TGTGCCAGCAAACTTAACAGGGTGAATTACGAGCAGTACTTC. Protein sequence: CASKLNRVNYEQYF.

The CDR3 nucleotides are TGCGCCAGCAGCCCCACGGGGTTAGAGCTGTTTTTT. Protein: CASSPTGLELFF. The chain combines TRBV5-1 with TRBJ1-4; D gene uncertain. In germline, CDR1 is SGHRS, CDR2 YFSETQ. The CDR3 runs 12 residues. V was trimmed by 4 bases and J by 14 bases, leaving 15 bases between them.

This clone was recorded once. The chain is built from TRBV7-3 and TRBJ2-1; 9 bases line up with TRBD2. Losses at the gene ends were 3 bases for V and 3 bases for J; bases not matched to a gene: 3. This CDR3 region has 15 residues. Germline V gene data show CDR1 as SGHTA and CDR2 as FQGTGA. CDR3 protein: CASSFGSGSYNEQFF. Written as DNA, the CDR3 is TGTGCCAGCAGCTTTGGTAGCGGGAGCTACAATGAGCAGTTCTTC.

The CDR3 coding sequence is TGTGCCAGCTCGGGACAGACTTTACGGGAAAAACTGTTTTTT. This sequence encodes CASSGQTLREKLFF. This chain connects TRBV2 to TRBJ1-4, with TRBD1 identical over 7 bases. Per germline, CDR1 SNHLY and CDR2 FYNNEI. The V and J ends lost 8 bases and 8 bases, in that order; junction bases with no gene match: 11. The CDR3 runs to 14 residues.

This chain links TRBV28 with TRBJ2-7, with 7 nucleotides matching TRBD1. The CDR3 is 15 residues long. V was pared by 3 bases and J by 3 bases, with 8 bases of the junction left unmatched. Germline CDR1 is MDHEN and CDR2 is SYDVKM. The CDR3 loop reads CASSFTGTDIYEQYF. Here the CDR3 DNA reads TGTGCCAGCAGTTTCACCGGGACAGACATCTACGAGCAGTACTTC.